The 14 T cell receptor beta chains below were found in one sample sequenced in a study of beta chain features in type 1 diabetes. The sequenced template was cDNA made from the entire isolated RNA. The table came from immunoSEQ multiplex PCR; TCRdb's copy has only in-frame clones and leaves some out. The sample has some 150,000 clones; about 10% are singletons. Antigen specificity for these receptors is unknown. Notes on the study in general: Patients with Type 1 diabetes showed moderately but significantly shorter TCRB CDR3s in all four CD4+ subsets.

The sequenced material came from central memory CD4+ T cells from blood. The receptors here all came from a woman in her twenties or thirties with type 1 diabetes.

In this sample, this clone turned up a few times. The chain links TRBV15 to TRBJ1-4; D remains unclear. The length of the CDR3 is 15 residues. Germline assignment: CDR1 LNHNV and CDR2 YYDKDF (reference sequence). V gave up 5 bases and J gave up 5 bases, with 15 bases separating them. CDR3 region: CATSRFREGNEKLFF. CDR3 nucleotides: TGTGCCACCAGCCGATTTCGCGAGGGAAATGAAAAACTGTTTTTT.

This clone was seen only a few times. The same CDR3 can be traced to other DNA sequences in this sample. This rearrangement joins TRBV11-3 to TRBJ1-3; TRBD1 matches 7 bases. The CDR3 is 13 residues long. The germline V gene encodes CDR1 SGHNT and CDR2 YENEEA. V shed 5 bases, J shed 4 bases, and the junction held 2 bases outside the gene matches. The CDR3: CASSTGVGNTIYF. The DNA for the CDR3 is TGTGCCAGCAGCACAGGGGTAGGAAACACCATATATTTT.

This clone appeared a few times. The chain combines TRBV5-4 with TRBJ2-1, with 8 positions matching TRBD1. The trim removed 0 bases at V and 8 bases at J, leaving 7 bases unmatched. CDR1 is SGHNT, CDR2 YYREEE, per germline (reference sequence). This CDR3 comprises 15 residues. DNA of the CDR3: TGTGCCAGCAGCTTGGTCCAGGGGGCGCCCCATGAGCAGTTCTTC. Its protein product is CASSLVQGAPHEQFF.

This clone was recorded a few times. The chain carries TRBV5-1 and TRBJ2-7, with TRBD2 matching over 10 bases. The CDR3 has 13 amino acids. CDR1 and CDR2 from the germline V gene are SGHRS and YFSETQ. V gave up 4 bases and J gave up 6 bases; unmatched junction bases: 4. The DNA for the CDR3 is TGCGCCAGCAGCCCCGGGACTAGCGCCGAGCAGTACTTC. Its translation is CASSPGTSAEQYF.

The V gene is TRBV11-3, the J gene TRBJ2-1; unclear D gene. Trimming took 1 base from V and 5 from J, leaving 6 bases between them. Per the germline V gene, CDR1 is SGHNT and CDR2 is YENEEA. This CDR3 is 13 amino acids long. Here the CDR3 DNA reads TGTGCCAGCAGCTTAGCCCAAAACAATGAGCAGTTCTTC. It encodes CASSLAQNNEQFF.

This clone has at least ten counts. The chain combines TRBV18 with TRBJ1-1, with 7 bases that match TRBD1. Germline CDR1 and CDR2: KGHSH and LQKENI. V gave up 1 base and J gave up 3 bases; unmatched junction bases: 5. This CDR3 comprises 15 residues. The CDR3 sequence is CASSPQGAVHTEAFF. CDR3 coding DNA: TGTGCCAGCTCACCACAGGGGGCGGTGCACACTGAAGCTTTCTTT. Variable domain in full (rest from reference TRBV18 and TRBJ1-1): NAGVMQNPRHLVRRRGQEARLRCSPMKGHSHVYWYRQLPEEGLKFMVYLQKENIIDESGMPKERFSAEFPKEGPSILRIQQVVRGDSAAYFCASSPQGAVHTEAFFGQGTRLTVV.

V usage is TRBV5-1 and J usage is TRBJ2-6, with TRBD2 as a possible D gene (5 bases). Germline CDR1 and CDR2: SGHRS and YFSETQ. CDR3 length equals 14 residues. Deletions cut 7 bases from V and 2 bases from J, with 10 bases between. As DNA, the CDR3 is TGCGCCAGCGCACCCGGGGCTGGGGCCAACGTCCTGACTTTC. Its protein is CASAPGAGANVLTF.

The V call is TRBV29-1, the J call TRBJ1-2; D ambiguous. Trimming pared 4 bases from V and 4 bases from J, leaving 13 bases between. CDR3 size: 13 residues. Per germline, CDR1 SQVTM and CDR2 ANQGSEA. The CDR3 is CSVVIQNVYGYTF. The CDR3, as DNA: TGCAGCGTTGTGATACAGAATGTCTATGGCTACACCTTC. Complete variable domain (other parts from reference TRBV29-1 and TRBJ1-2): SAVISQKPSRDICQRGTSLTIQCQVDSQVTMMFWYRQQPGQSLTLIATANQGSEATYESGFVIDKFPISRPNLTFSTLTVSNMSPEDSSIYLCSVVIQNVYGYTFGSGTRLTVV.

This clone has just a few counts. CDR3 protein: CASRTPTSGIYEQYF. CDR3 nucleotide sequence: TGTGCCAGCAGAACCCCGACTAGCGGGATTTACGAGCAGTACTTC. This chain links TRBV6-5 with TRBJ2-7; 11 bases fit TRBD2. The length of the CDR3 is 15 residues. Trimming removed 6 bases from V and 4 bases from J; junction bases left unmatched: 8. Germline-derived CDR1 and CDR2 are MNHEY and SVGAGI.

This clone was seen more than once but under ten times. CDR3 sequence reads: CASTEGHSGRETQYF. CDR3 sequence (DNA): TGTGCCAGCACCGAGGGACACTCCGGACGAGAGACCCAGTACTTC. The chain has TRBV6-6 and TRBJ2-5, with D possibly being TRBD1 (6 bases). From germline, CDR1 is MNHNY and CDR2 SVGAGI (reference sequence). CDR3 length equals 15 residues. The V and J ends lost 7 bases and 4 bases respectively, with 19 bases between them.

This clone was seen a handful of times. This chain connects TRBV4-2 to TRBJ2-2; 9 bases are shared with TRBD2. V dropped 1 base and J dropped 0; count of bases not matched to a gene: 0. From germline, CDR1 is LGHNA and CDR2 YNFKEQ. The CDR3 length is 16 residues. CDR3 in DNA: TGTGCCAGCAGCCAAGGACTAGCGGCGAACACCGGGGAGCTGTTTTTT. Residues: CASSQGLAANTGELFF.

The gene calls are TRBV30 and TRBJ2-1, with D tentatively TRBD2 (5 bases). Germline V gives CDR1 GTSNPN, CDR2 SVGIG (reference sequence). The CDR3 contains 11 residues. Trimming took 0 bases from V and 9 from J, leaving 6 bases between them. The CDR3 DNA reads TGTGCCTGGAGTGTACGGGGTGAGCAGTTCTTC. This sequence encodes CAWSVRGEQFF.

This rearrangement joins TRBV18 to TRBJ2-1; D gene ambiguous. Germline values: CDR1 KGHSH, CDR2 LQKENI. V was trimmed by 2 bases and J by 4 bases, leaving 12 bases between them. The CDR3 loop spans 15 amino acids. The CDR3 nucleotides are TGTGCCAGCTCACCATCTGGGCCAGATTACAATGAGCAGTTCTTC. It is translated as CASSPSGPDYNEQFF.

V usage is TRBV2 and J usage is TRBJ2-2; tentatively, D is TRBD2 (6 bases). V lost 3 bases and J lost 5, with 16 bases in between. The CDR3 spans 16 residues. Germline loops: CDR1 SNHLY, CDR2 FYNNEI. CDR3 amino acids: CASSDRGIGQTGELFF. In nucleotides, the CDR3 is TGTGCCAGCAGTGATCGCGGGATAGGACAAACCGGGGAGCTGTTTTTT.